The 2 T cell receptor beta chains below come from one sample, sequenced in a study of T cell responses to AZD1222 COVID-19 vaccine. The table came from immunoSEQ multiplex PCR; TCRdb's copy has only in-frame clones and leaves some out. In the table there are approximately 85,000 clones, roughly 90% of which are singletons. The material sequenced was peripheral blood, taken on day 0 of AZD1222 vaccination. These receptor sequences come from an adult in good health.

V is TRBV7-9 and J is TRBJ2-2, with D tentatively TRBD2 (6 bases). Germline loops: CDR1 SEHNR, CDR2 FQNEAQ (reference sequence). V was trimmed by 3 bases and J by 7 bases, leaving 18 bases between them. There are 16 residues in the CDR3. The CDR3 protein is CASSFYSGMGGGELFF. CDR3 DNA: TGTGCCAGCAGCTTCTATTCAGGAATGGGAGGCGGGGAGCTGTTTTTT.

The CDR3 region has the DNA TGTGCCAGCAGCTTAGTCCAGAACACTGAAGCTTTCTTT. It translates to CASSLVQNTEAFF. The chain has TRBV11-2 and TRBJ1-1, with D uncertain. CDR1 and CDR2 (germline): SGHAT, FQNNGV. The CDR3 has 13 amino acids. Deletions cut 1 base from V and 1 base from J, with 4 bases between.